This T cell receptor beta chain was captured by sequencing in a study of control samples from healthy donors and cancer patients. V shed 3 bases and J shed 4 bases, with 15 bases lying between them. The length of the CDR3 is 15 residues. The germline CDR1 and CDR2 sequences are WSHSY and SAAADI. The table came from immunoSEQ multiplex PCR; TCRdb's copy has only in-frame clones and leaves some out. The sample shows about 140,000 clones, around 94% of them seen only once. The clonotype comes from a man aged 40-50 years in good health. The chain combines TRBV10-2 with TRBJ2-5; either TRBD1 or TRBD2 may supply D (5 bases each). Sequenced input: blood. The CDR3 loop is CASSDGDGTLETQYF. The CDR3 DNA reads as TGCGCCAGCAGTGATGGGGACGGGACCCTAGAGACCCAGTACTTC.